These 7 T cell receptor beta chains originate from one sample sequenced in a study of T-cell reconstitution after alpha-beta-depleted transplantation in children (dated by TCRdb to the mid-2010s). Library preparation was by PCR. The instrument was an Illumina HiSeq 2500. To normalize quantification of the TCRbeta repertoire, the TCR libraries were built with molecular barcoding that relied on unique molecular identifiers. TCRdb reanalyzed the raw reads on its own, using fastp at Q25 for trimming and MiXCR for clone calling, and kept in-frame beta chains. Identical CDR3 protein sequences are pooled into one entry, listed with their most common genes and DNA. In this sample the table shows fewer than 550,000 distinct CDR3 sequences, about an eighth of which occur a single time. 13% to 15% of the sample belongs to the ten largest clones. Taken with the paper, the label for treatment or condition translates to: allogeneic hematopoietic cell transplantation with graft depleted of TCRalphabeta T cells and CD19 B cells.

The material sequenced was PBMCs, mostly from graft donor cells, taken 180 days after TCRalphabeta/CD19-depleted stem cell transplant. Receptor source: a female patient between 2 and 15 years old who had a stem cell transplant for aplastic anemia, so the T cells may come from the graft donor.

The table lists this clonotype with a few counts. The chain links TRBV16 to TRBJ1-2; weak D call: TRBD1 (6 bases). Trimming pared 2 bases from V and 6 bases from J, leaving 10 bases between. This CDR3 region has 13 residues. Germline lookup yields CDR1 KGHSY and CDR2 FQNENV. CDR3 protein: CASSQRGPHGYTF. CDR3 in DNA: TGTGCCAGCAGCCAACGGGGGCCCCATGGCTACACCTTC.

The rearrangement joins TRBV10-3 to TRBJ2-7; 10 bases are a match to TRBD2. The CDR3 is 15 residues long. The V and J ends lost 11 bases and 5 bases, in that order; junction bases with no gene match: 15. The V gene's germline CDR1 is ENHRY and CDR2 SYGVKD. In nucleotides, the CDR3 is TGTGCCTCCGAAGGCAGCGGGAGGGCCCACCACGAGCAGTACTTC. Residues: CASEGSGRAHHEQYF.

This clonotype came up a few times. This chain uses TRBV5-6 with TRBJ1-4, with 10 bases lining up with TRBD1. Germline lookup yields CDR1 SGHDT and CDR2 YYEEEE. V shed 4 bases and J 6 bases; nucleotides not matched to a gene: 3. CDR3 length equals 14 residues. CDR3 sequence reads: CASSTGQGYEKLFF. CDR3 nucleotides: TGTGCCAGCAGCACGGGACAGGGGTATGAAAAACTGTTTTTT.

This clonotype has just a few counts. The chain links TRBV24-1 to TRBJ1-1; perhaps TRBD1 as D (5 bases). V lost 2 bases and J lost 1, with 10 bases in between. Germline-derived CDR1 and CDR2 are KGHDR and SFDVKD. The CDR3 has 15 amino acids. CDR3 DNA sequence: TGTGCCACCAGTGATTCCGGGACCGCGAACACTGAAGCTTTCTTT. It codes for CATSDSGTANTEAFF.

The V and J genes are TRBV5-1 and TRBJ1-2; possibly TRBD1 for D (6 bases). With 2 bases removed from V and 3 bases from J, the gap between germline ends came to 8 bases. This CDR3 has 13 residues. The germline CDR1 and CDR2 sequences are SGHRS and YFSETQ. CDR3 in amino acids: CASSFSGDYGYTF. CDR3 sequence (DNA): TGCGCCAGCAGCTTTTCAGGGGACTATGGCTACACCTTC.

This clonotype was seen many times. The chain is built from TRBV12-3 or TRBV12-4 and TRBJ2-7; tentative D call: TRBD1 (5 bases). CDR3 length: 13 amino acids. Trimming removed 8 bases at V and 6 bases at J, with 17 bases between. CDR3 region: CASCATKGCEQYF. The CDR3 DNA follows: TGTGCCAGCTGTGCCACGAAGGGGTGCGAGCAGTACTTC.

There are a few counts of this clonotype. V and J are TRBV19 and TRBJ1-2, with a tentative D call TRBD1 (5 bases). The CDR3 is made up of 15 amino acids. In germline, CDR1 is LNHDA, CDR2 SQIVND (reference sequence). The germline V and J ends were trimmed by 3 bases and 2 bases, with 13 bases remaining between them. Written as DNA, the CDR3 is TGTGCCAGTAGTATCCTAAGGGACGGGAACTATGGCTACACCTTC. Translating gives CASSILRDGNYGYTF.